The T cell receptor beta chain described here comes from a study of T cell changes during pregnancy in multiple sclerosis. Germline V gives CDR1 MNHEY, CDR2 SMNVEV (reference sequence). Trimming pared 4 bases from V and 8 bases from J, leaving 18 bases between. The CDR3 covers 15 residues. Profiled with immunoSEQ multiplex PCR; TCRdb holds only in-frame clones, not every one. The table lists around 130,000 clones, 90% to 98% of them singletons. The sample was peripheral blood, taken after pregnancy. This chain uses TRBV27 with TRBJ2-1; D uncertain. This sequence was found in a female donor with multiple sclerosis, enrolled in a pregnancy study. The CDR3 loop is CASSSSDILLHEQFF. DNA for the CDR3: TGTGCCAGCAGTTCCTCCGACATACTTCTCCATGAGCAGTTCTTC.